Listed below are T cell receptor beta chains from one sample, sequenced in a study of blood T cell repertoires in COVID-19. The assay was immunoSEQ multiplex PCR, and TCRdb's table has in-frame clones only and misses some. The table has 22,000 or so clones, more than 80% seen once. Sequenced: peripheral blood. The origin of the receptors is a human donor in a cohort sampled during active COVID-19. CDR3s include the opening cysteine and the closing phenylalanine or tryptophan. The order of the fields is V gene, J gene, CDR3 protein.

v_gene: TRBV10-3; j_gene: TRBJ2-1; CDR3aa: CAIRKDRGLGNEQFF
v_gene: TRBV4-3; j_gene: TRBJ2-3; CDR3aa: CASSQRGGGTDTQYF
v_gene: TRBV4-1; j_gene: TRBJ1-1; CDR3aa: CASSQARGTEAFF
v_gene: TRBV7-8; j_gene: TRBJ2-2; CDR3aa: CASSLTASGNSGELFF
v_gene: TRBV7-2; j_gene: TRBJ2-3; CDR3aa: CASSLHQTSSTDTQYF
v_gene: TRBV9; j_gene: TRBJ1-6; CDR3aa: CASSPDSGQNNSPLHF
v_gene: TRBV5-6; j_gene: TRBJ2-2; CDR3aa: CASSLGFLRGGNTGELFF
v_gene: TRBV7-2; j_gene: TRBJ2-7; CDR3aa: CASSLGWGLYEQYF
v_gene: TRBV11-2; j_gene: TRBJ2-1; CDR3aa: CASRLAREQFF
v_gene: TRBV10-3; j_gene: TRBJ2-1; CDR3aa: CAISDGTSGRTGNEQFF
v_gene: TRBV7-9; j_gene: TRBJ2-1; CDR3aa: CASRPPGLAAHNEQFF
v_gene: TRBV7-3; j_gene: TRBJ2-5; CDR3aa: CASSFGPGGGAETQYF
v_gene: TRBV18; j_gene: TRBJ2-4; CDR3aa: CASSLRAGLAKNIQYF
v_gene: TRBV4-1; j_gene: TRBJ2-2; CDR3aa: CASSQERRVSGDPTGELFF
v_gene: TRBV6-4; j_gene: TRBJ2-1; CDR3aa: CASSDSTPGGHFNEQFF
v_gene: TRBV7-9; j_gene: TRBJ1-6; CDR3aa: CASSLGGTGHSPLHF
v_gene: TRBV12-5; j_gene: TRBJ2-2; CDR3aa: CASGSRQESTGELFF
v_gene: TRBV13; j_gene: TRBJ1-5; CDR3aa: CASSLGQGNNQPQHF
v_gene: TRBV19; j_gene: TRBJ2-2; CDR3aa: CASTGYLTLSTGELFF
v_gene: TRBV24-1; j_gene: TRBJ2-4; CDR3aa: CATSDSGEGPKNIQYF
v_gene: TRBV15; j_gene: TRBJ1-5; CDR3aa: CATSRDGGSQHF
v_gene: TRBV24-1; j_gene: TRBJ1-1; CDR3aa: CTTSEGSGGFAEAFF
v_gene: TRBV7-9; j_gene: TRBJ2-7; CDR3aa: CASSLRDRVYEQYF
v_gene: TRBV5-1; j_gene: TRBJ2-1; CDR3aa: CASSGTGTSGGFYNEQFF
v_gene: TRBV19; j_gene: TRBJ1-2; CDR3aa: CASREQGPGYTF
v_gene: TRBV6-5; j_gene: TRBJ2-2; CDR3aa: CAIYRDRLTGELFF
v_gene: TRBV4-1; j_gene: TRBJ2-1; CDR3aa: CASSPDPGAGEQFF
v_gene: TRBV4-2; j_gene: TRBJ2-3; CDR3aa: CASSQDVYSTQYF
v_gene: TRBV7-9; j_gene: TRBJ2-4; CDR3aa: CASSFLQGAVAKNIQYF
v_gene: TRBV5-6; j_gene: TRBJ2-3; CDR3aa: CASSPSPTDTDTQYF